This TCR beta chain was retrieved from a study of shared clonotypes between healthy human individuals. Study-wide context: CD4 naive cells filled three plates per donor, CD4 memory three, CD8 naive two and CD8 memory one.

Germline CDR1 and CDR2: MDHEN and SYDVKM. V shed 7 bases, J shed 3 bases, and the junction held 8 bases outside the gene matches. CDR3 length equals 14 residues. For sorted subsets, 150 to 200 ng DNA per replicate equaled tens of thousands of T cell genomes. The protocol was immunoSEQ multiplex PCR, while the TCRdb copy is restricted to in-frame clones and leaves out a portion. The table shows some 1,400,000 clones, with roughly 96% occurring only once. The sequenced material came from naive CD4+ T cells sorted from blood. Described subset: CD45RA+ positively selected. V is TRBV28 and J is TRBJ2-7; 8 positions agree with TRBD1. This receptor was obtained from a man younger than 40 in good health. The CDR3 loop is CASTRRDRRYEQYF. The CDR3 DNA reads TGTGCCAGCACCCGGCGGGACAGGCGCTACGAGCAGTACTTC. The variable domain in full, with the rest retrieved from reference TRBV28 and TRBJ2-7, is DVKVTQSSRYLVKRTGEKVFLECVQDMDHENMFWYRQDPGLGLRLIYFSYDVKMKEKGDIPEGYSVSREKKERFSLILESASTNQTSMYLCASTRRDRRYEQYFGPGTRLTVT.